This is a list of T cell receptor beta chains from one sample in a study of shared clonotypes between healthy human individuals. The repertoire was sequenced with immunoSEQ multiplex PCR; TCRdb's copy has only in-frame clones and lacks some. Among around 620,000 clones listed, 85% to 95% were seen once. The sample consisted of naive CD8+ T cells sorted from blood. The origin of the receptors is a woman aged 25 to 45 in good health. Both conserved end residues are part of each CDR3. D genes are given only for firm matches. Clone size is not always given. Where it is, it says once, few, many or a class for expanded clones.

D gene,V gene,clone size,J gene,CDR3 protein,CDR3 DNA
TRBD2,TRBV6-7,-,TRBJ2-2,CASRRQREESTGELFF,TGTGCCAGCAGGCGCCAGCGGGAGGAGAGCACCGGGGAGCTGTTTTTT
TRBD1,TRBV29-1,-,TRBJ2-7,CSVAGTESSYEQYF,TGCAGCGTCGCCGGGACAGAGAGCTCCTACGAGCAGTACTTC
TRBD2,TRBV2,-,TRBJ2-1,CASSESQAGGPLDEQFF,TGTGCCAGCAGTGAGAGTCAAGCGGGAGGGCCTCTTGATGAGCAGTTCTTC
TRBD1,TRBV9,once,TRBJ2-7,CASSVNHPGATGVGEQYF,TGTGCCAGCAGCGTTAATCACCCCGGGGCGACAGGGGTCGGCGAGCAGTACTTC
TRBD1,TRBV19,-,TRBJ2-7,CASTNRDRGLWDF,TGTGCCTCGACGAACCGGGACAGGGGGCTCTGGGACTTC
-,TRBV10-2,-,TRBJ1-1,CASSVGDTNTEAFF,TGCGCCAGCAGTGTGGGGGACACGAACACTGAAGCTTTCTTT
TRBD1,TRBV28,-,TRBJ2-5,CASSRSGTVYQETQYF,TGTGCCAGCAGTCGCTCCGGGACAGTTTACCAAGAGACCCAGTACTTC
TRBD1,TRBV5-1,once,TRBJ2-7,CASSLRQGRYEQYF,TGCGCCAGCAGCTTGAGACAGGGACGCTACGAGCAGTACTTC
-,TRBV7-9,-,TRBJ2-1,CASREAGNSYNEQFF,TGTGCCAGCAGGGAGGCGGGGAACTCCTACAATGAGCAGTTCTTC
TRBD2,TRBV7-2,-,TRBJ2-7,CASSFLTSGSSYEQYF,TGTGCCAGCAGCTTCCTGACTAGCGGGAGCTCCTACGAGCAGTACTTC
TRBD1,TRBV5-1,-,TRBJ1-1,CASSLAGMTGGLVGTEAFF,TGCGCCAGCAGCTTGGCTGGTATGACAGGGGGCCTTGTAGGGACTGAAGCTTTCTTT
-,TRBV5-6,-,TRBJ2-2,CASSLGLAEYTGELFF,TGTGCCAGCAGCTTGGGATTAGCGGAATACACCGGGGAGCTGTTTTTT
-,TRBV2,-,TRBJ1-2,CASSEAVAAHTIYGYTF,TGTGCCAGCAGTGAAGCTGTGGCAGCTCATACGATCTATGGCTACACCTTC
-,TRBV5-6,-,TRBJ2-1,CASSASGSSYNEQFF,TGTGCCAGCAGCGCCTCCGGGAGCTCCTACAATGAGCAGTTCTTC
-,TRBV5-1,once,TRBJ1-1,CASSTKIRGTEAFF,TGCGCCAGCAGCACTAAAATAAGGGGCACTGAAGCTTTCTTT
-,TRBV28,-,TRBJ1-1,CASSPPGLNTEAFF,TGTGCCAGCAGTCCCCCGGGCCTGAACACTGAAGCTTTCTTT
-,TRBV29-1,-,TRBJ2-1,CSVVGLGTYNEQFF,TGCAGCGTTGTGGGGTTGGGAACCTACAATGAGCAGTTCTTC
TRBD2,TRBV6-6,-,TRBJ2-1,CASSYEAGGTYNEQFF,TGTGCCAGCAGTTACGAGGCGGGAGGGACCTACAATGAGCAGTTCTTC
-,TRBV28,once,TRBJ2-1,CASSLPDYYNEQFF,TGTGCCAGCAGCCTTCCCGACTACTACAATGAGCAGTTCTTC
TRBD2,TRBV6-5,-,TRBJ2-4,CASSYSGSENIQYF,TGTGCCAGCAGTTATAGCGGGAGTGAAAACATTCAGTACTTC
-,TRBV20-1,-,TRBJ2-1,CSAPTPTEQFF,TGCAGTGCCCCGACTCCGACTGAGCAGTTCTTC
-,TRBV5-6,-,TRBJ2-1,CASSLKYEQFF,TGTGCCAGCAGCTTGAAGTATGAGCAGTTCTTC
-,TRBV2,-,TRBJ2-7,CASSGMGVDWEYEQYF,TGTGCCAGCAGTGGTATGGGGGTGGATTGGGAATACGAGCAGTACTTC
-,TRBV6-1,few,TRBJ2-7,CASSDYTSYEQYF,TGTGCCAGCAGTGACTACACTAGTTACGAGCAGTACTTC
-,TRBV25-1,-,TRBJ2-3,CASSVGSLDTQYF,TGTGCCAGCAGTGTTGGTTCGCTGGATACGCAGTATTTT
-,TRBV7-9,-,TRBJ2-5,CASSLVSAAQETQYF,TGTGCCAGCAGCTTAGTATCAGCGGCCCAAGAGACCCAGTACTTC
-,TRBV27,-,TRBJ2-7,CASSFRGGYEQYF,TGTGCCAGCAGCTTCAGGGGTGGCTACGAGCAGTACTTC
TRBD2,TRBV5-6,-,TRBJ2-4,CASSTGLATLQEVKNIQYF,TGTGCCAGCAGCACGGGACTAGCGACACTCCAGGAGGTCAAAAACATTCAGTACTTC
-,TRBV29-1,-,TRBJ2-7,CSVDGTLTHEQYF,TGCAGCGTTGACGGGACTTTGACACACGAGCAGTACTTC
-,TRBV11-2,-,TRBJ2-7,CASSLGPNYEQYF,TGTGCCAGCAGCTTAGGGCCCAACTACGAGCAGTACTTC
-,TRBV4-1,-,TRBJ2-3,CASSSSTDTQYF,TGCGCCAGCAGCTCTAGCACAGATACGCAGTATTTT
-,TRBV5-6,-,TRBJ2-6,CASSLTGQMHSGANVLTF,TGTGCCAGCAGCTTGACAGGACAGATGCACTCTGGGGCCAACGTCCTGACTTTC
TRBD2,TRBV27,-,TRBJ2-3,CASRPGLAKTDTQYF,TGTGCCAGCAGGCCGGGACTAGCGAAGACAGATACGCAGTATTTT
-,TRBV20-1,-,TRBJ2-7,CSADYRYEQYF,TGCAGTGCGGACTACCGCTACGAGCAGTACTTC
TRBD2,TRBV2,once,TRBJ2-3,CASSASGSTDTQYF,TGTGCCAGCAGTGCTAGCGGAAGCACAGATACGCAGTATTTT
TRBD2,TRBV4-1,-,TRBJ2-5,CASSQVTSGRETQYF,TGCGCCAGCAGCCAAGTGACTAGCGGTAGGGAGACCCAGTACTTC
-,TRBV9,-,TRBJ2-7,CASSPQGGLAYEQYF,TGTGCCAGCAGCCCTCAGGGGGGGCTAGCCTACGAGCAGTACTTC
-,TRBV30,-,TRBJ2-1,CAWGGGNEQFF,TGTGCCTGGGGCGGCGGCAATGAGCAGTTCTTC
-,TRBV7-9,-,TRBJ1-3,CASSLSGLGNTIYF,TGTGCCAGCAGCTTAAGCGGGCTGGGAAACACCATATATTTT
TRBD2,TRBV27,-,TRBJ2-7,CASSLVSSSTGTSGSEQYF,TGTGCCAGCTCCCTAGTATCCTCCTCGACCGGGACTAGCGGGAGCGAGCAGTACTTC
-,TRBV19,-,TRBJ2-4,CASSPRLNPLAKNIQYF,TGTGCCAGTAGTCCGAGACTCAATCCACTAGCCAAAAACATTCAGTACTTC
-,TRBV4-1,-,TRBJ1-5,CASSQDSGGPQPQHF,TGCGCCAGCAGCCAAGATAGCGGGGGCCCCCAGCCCCAGCATTTT
TRBD1,TRBV2,-,TRBJ1-1,CASSFNKDRGQTEAFF,TGTGCCAGCAGTTTCAATAAGGACAGGGGGCAGACTGAAGCTTTCTTT
TRBD1,TRBV27,-,TRBJ2-7,CASRPDRVINEQYF,TGTGCCAGCAGGCCGGACAGGGTAATCAACGAGCAGTACTTC
-,TRBV27,once,TRBJ1-5,CASSYRAYSNQPQHF,TGTGCCAGCAGTTACAGGGCCTATAGCAATCAGCCCCAGCATTTT
TRBD2,TRBV5-8,-,TRBJ2-1,CASSLSGRAGYEQFF,TGTGCCAGCAGCTTAAGCGGGAGGGCCGGCTATGAGCAGTTCTTC
TRBD2,TRBV2,few,TRBJ2-7,CASKGLAAYEQYF,TGTGCCAGCAAGGGACTAGCGGCCTACGAGCAGTACTTC
-,TRBV5-4,-,TRBJ1-5,CASSPPTDVKGFNQPQHF,TGTGCCAGCAGCCCCCCCACCGATGTAAAAGGATTCAATCAGCCCCAGCATTTT
-,TRBV7-9,once,TRBJ2-7,CASSLESGYEQYF,TGTGCCAGCAGCTTGGAATCGGGTTACGAGCAGTACTTC
TRBD2,TRBV9,-,TRBJ2-1,CASSARLARQYNEQFF,TGTGCCAGCAGCGCCCGACTAGCCCGCCAGTACAATGAGCAGTTCTTC
-,TRBV27,-,TRBJ1-1,CASSPGLPYTEAFF,TGTGCCAGCAGCCCTGGACTCCCGTACACTGAAGCTTTCTTT
-,TRBV19,-,TRBJ2-1,CATLGEAPEQFF,TGTGCCACCCTAGGGGAGGCACCCGAGCAGTTCTTC
TRBD2,TRBV4-1,once,TRBJ2-2,CASSQELAVHTGELFF,TGCGCCAGCAGCCAAGAACTAGCGGTTCACACCGGGGAGCTGTTTTTT
-,TRBV28,-,TRBJ2-1,CASSILPRTSNEQFF,TGTGCCAGCAGCATTTTACCAAGAACTAGCAATGAGCAGTTCTTC
TRBD2,TRBV5-1,-,TRBJ2-3,CASSLGGLAGYTDTQYF,TGCGCCAGCAGCTTGGGCGGACTAGCGGGATACACAGATACGCAGTATTTT
-,TRBV2,-,TRBJ1-3,CASEGTGNTIYF,TGTGCCAGCGAAGGGACTGGAAACACCATATATTTT
-,TRBV27,-,TRBJ2-1,CASSLFPGRAVDEQFF,TGTGCCAGCAGTTTATTCCCCGGCAGGGCCGTAGATGAGCAGTTCTTC
-,TRBV6-1,once,TRBJ2-7,CASIRLGGTYEQYF,TGTGCCAGCATCCGACTCGGAGGAACCTACGAGCAGTACTTC